A selection of T cell receptor beta chains follows, all from one sample in a study of OX40 agonist ivuxolimab in advanced cancers. The assay was immunoSEQ multiplex PCR, and TCRdb's table has in-frame clones only and misses some. The sample contains approximately 71,000 clones, about 93% of which appear only once. The sequencing used CD4+ or CD8+ T cells sorted from blood, collected in a trial of the OX40 agonist ivuxolimab. These receptor sequences come from an adult with an advanced solid tumor such as melanoma, head and neck, liver or kidney cancer. Each CDR3 is given with its conserved first and last residue. The order of the fields is V gene, J gene, clone size, D gene, CDR3 DNA, CDR3 protein. A D gene is named only where the DNA matches it firmly. Clone sizes are given selectively: once, few, many, or a class where the clone is expanded.

V gene: TRBV5-4
J gene: TRBJ2-5
clone size: once
D gene: TRBD1
CDR3 DNA: TGTGCCAGCAGCTTGGCCCCGCCCGGGAACAGGGGTACGGAGACCCAGTACTTC
CDR3 protein: CASSLAPPGNRGTETQYF

V gene: TRBV5-4
J gene: TRBJ2-1
clone size: .
D gene: TRBD2
CDR3 DNA: TGTGCCAGCAGCAAGAGACTAGCGGGGGGGCCCTCCTACAATGAGCAGTTCTTC
CDR3 protein: CASSKRLAGGPSYNEQFF

V gene: TRBV4-3
J gene: TRBJ2-7
clone size: .
D gene: TRBD1
CDR3 DNA: TGCGCCAGCAGCCCCCTAGAGACAGGGGAGGACGAGCAGTACTTC
CDR3 protein: CASSPLETGEDEQYF

V gene: TRBV7-2
J gene: TRBJ2-7
clone size: .
D gene: TRBD1
CDR3 DNA: TGTGCCAGCAGCTTAGCGGGAAAGGGACAGGTGGTGCCCGACGAGCAGTACTTC
CDR3 protein: CASSLAGKGQVVPDEQYF

V gene: TRBV7-3
J gene: TRBJ2-7
clone size: .
D gene: .
CDR3 DNA: TGCGCCAGCAGCCCCGTGGTGAACTACGAGCAGTACTTC
CDR3 protein: CASSPVVNYEQYF

V gene: TRBV19
J gene: TRBJ2-1
clone size: .
D gene: TRBD2
CDR3 DNA: TGTGCCAGTAGTTTTACGGGACTAGCGGGGGAGCAGTTCTTC
CDR3 protein: CASSFTGLAGEQFF

V gene: TRBV7-8
J gene: TRBJ2-7
clone size: once
D gene: TRBD1
CDR3 DNA: TGTGCCAGCAGTCGGGGGACAGGGACCGAGCAGTACTTC
CDR3 protein: CASSRGTGTEQYF

V gene: TRBV6-5
J gene: TRBJ1-1
clone size: .
D gene: .
CDR3 DNA: TGTGCCAGCAGTTATCTCGGACGGGGCGAGGCTTTCTTT
CDR3 protein: CASSYLGRGEAFF

V gene: TRBV6-5
J gene: TRBJ2-2
clone size: .
D gene: .
CDR3 DNA: TGTGCCAGCAGTTCGTCAGGGTGGGGCGGGGAGCTGTTTTTT
CDR3 protein: CASSSSGWGGELFF

V gene: TRBV4-1
J gene: TRBJ2-7
clone size: .
D gene: TRBD2
CDR3 DNA: TGCGCCAGCAGCCTCGCTGAGCGGGGGGGCTCCTACGAGCAGTACTTC
CDR3 protein: CASSLAERGGSYEQYF

V gene: TRBV19
J gene: TRBJ2-7
clone size: .
D gene: .
CDR3 DNA: TGTGCCAGTAGTCCCAGTCCGGGGGCGGAGCAGTACTTC
CDR3 protein: CASSPSPGAEQYF

V gene: TRBV27
J gene: TRBJ2-7
clone size: .
D gene: .
CDR3 DNA: TGTGCCAGCAGTTTCGAGGGCCCGGACTACGAGCAGTACTTC
CDR3 protein: CASSFEGPDYEQYF

V gene: TRBV27
J gene: TRBJ2-7
clone size: .
D gene: TRBD1
CDR3 DNA: TGTGCCAGCAGTTTGGACAGGGGAGTTGGATTCGAGCAGTACTTC
CDR3 protein: CASSLDRGVGFEQYF

V gene: TRBV7-2
J gene: TRBJ1-1
clone size: .
D gene: .
CDR3 DNA: TGTGCCAGCAGCTTCCTCCAGGGGTGGAACACTGAAGCTTTCTTT
CDR3 protein: CASSFLQGWNTEAFF

V gene: TRBV2
J gene: TRBJ1-3
clone size: .
D gene: .
CDR3 DNA: TGTGCCAGCAGTGATTTGGGGCCCCCGGGACGCACCATATATTTT
CDR3 protein: CASSDLGPPGRTIYF

V gene: TRBV19
J gene: TRBJ2-1
clone size: .
D gene: TRBD1
CDR3 DNA: TGTGCCAGTAGTATAGGGACGGGACAGGGGGCGTATGAGCAGTTCTTC
CDR3 protein: CASSIGTGQGAYEQFF

V gene: TRBV6-1
J gene: TRBJ2-1
clone size: .
D gene: .
CDR3 DNA: TGTGCCAGCAGTGGCACAGGGAGGGATGAGCAGTTCTTC
CDR3 protein: CASSGTGRDEQFF

V gene: TRBV4-1
J gene: TRBJ2-7
clone size: .
D gene: .
CDR3 DNA: TGCGCCAGCAGCCACGCTGGCCGATCCTACGAGCAGTACTTC
CDR3 protein: CASSHAGRSYEQYF

V gene: TRBV4-3
J gene: TRBJ2-7
clone size: .
D gene: .
CDR3 DNA: TGCGCCAGCAGCCAAGTCGGGGTTGGCGAGCAGTACTTC
CDR3 protein: CASSQVGVGEQYF

V gene: TRBV28
J gene: TRBJ2-3
clone size: .
D gene: TRBD2
CDR3 DNA: TGTGCCAGCAGTTTAGGGGCGGGAGGTCGGGGGCGCACAGATACGCAGTATTTT
CDR3 protein: CASSLGAGGRGRTDTQYF

V gene: TRBV27
J gene: TRBJ1-4
clone size: .
D gene: .
CDR3 DNA: TGTGCCAGCAGTTTATCCCCTCTTTGGGCAACTAATGAAAAACTGTTTTTT
CDR3 protein: CASSLSPLWATNEKLFF

V gene: TRBV7-6
J gene: TRBJ2-6
clone size: .
D gene: .
CDR3 DNA: TGTGCCAGCACCCCCGGTCTATCTGGGGCCAACGTCCTGACTTTC
CDR3 protein: CASTPGLSGANVLTF